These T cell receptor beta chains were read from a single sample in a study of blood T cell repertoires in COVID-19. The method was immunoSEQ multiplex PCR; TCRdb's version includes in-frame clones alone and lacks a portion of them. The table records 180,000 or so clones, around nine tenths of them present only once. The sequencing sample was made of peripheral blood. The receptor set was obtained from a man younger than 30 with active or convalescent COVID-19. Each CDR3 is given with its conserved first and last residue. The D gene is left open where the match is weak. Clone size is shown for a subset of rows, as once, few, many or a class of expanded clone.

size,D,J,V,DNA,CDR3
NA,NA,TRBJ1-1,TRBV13,TGTGCCAGCAGCCTGGGTCCCGAAGGAGACACTGAAGCTTTCTTT,CASSLGPEGDTEAFF
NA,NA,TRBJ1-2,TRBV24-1,TGTGCCACCAGTGACGCTGATAACGGCTATGGCTACACCTTC,CATSDADNGYGYTF
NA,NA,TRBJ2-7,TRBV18,TGTGCCAGCTCACCAGGAGCTTCGACAGCCCCCTACGAGCAGTACTTC,CASSPGASTAPYEQYF
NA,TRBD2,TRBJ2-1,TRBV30,TGTGCCGGAGGGGCGGGAGCCTACAATGAGCAGTTCTTC,CAGGAGAYNEQFF
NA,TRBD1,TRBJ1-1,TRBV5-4,TGTGCCAGCAGCCTCCGGGACAGGGGGTCGACTGAAGCTTTCTTT,CASSLRDRGSTEAFF
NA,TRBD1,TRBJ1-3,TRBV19,TGTGCCAGTAGCCCGGGACAGGGAAACACCATATATTTT,CASSPGQGNTIYF
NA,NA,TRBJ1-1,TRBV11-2,TGTGCCAGCAGCTTAGTAGCAGTGAACACTGAAGCTTTCTTT,CASSLVAVNTEAFF
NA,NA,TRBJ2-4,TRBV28,TGTGCCAGCAGTTTACAGGTCTCCAAAAACATTCAGTACTTC,CASSLQVSKNIQYF
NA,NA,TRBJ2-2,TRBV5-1,TGCGCCAGCAGCTACCTACAGGGCCAAGGCGGGGAGCTGTTTTTT,CASSYLQGQGGELFF
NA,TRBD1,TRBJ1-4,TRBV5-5,TGTGCCAGCAGCCCCTACTACCGGACAGGGGGAGAAAAACTGTTTTTT,CASSPYYRTGGEKLFF
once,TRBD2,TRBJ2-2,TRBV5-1,TGCGCCAGCAGCTTGTTCCTAGCGGGGGGTGCCGGGGAGCTGTTTTTT,CASSLFLAGGAGELFF
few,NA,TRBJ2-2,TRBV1,TGCACCACCGGAAAAGCCGGGACAGGAGATATGAACACCGGGGAGCTGTTTTTT,CTTGKAGTGDMNTGELFF
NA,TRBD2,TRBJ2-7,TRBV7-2,TGTGCCAGCAGCGGGGGGGGTAAAACTATACACGAGCAGTACTTC,CASSGGGKTIHEQYF
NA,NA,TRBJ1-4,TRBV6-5,TGTGCCAGCAGTATATCAGGGTTGGTCTCTGAAAAACTGTTTTTT,CASSISGLVSEKLFF
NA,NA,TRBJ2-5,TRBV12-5,TGTGCTAGTGGTGTACAACAGGGAGCCCCGGGGGAGACCCAGTACTTC,CASGVQQGAPGETQYF
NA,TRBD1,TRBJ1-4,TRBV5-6,TGTGCCAGCAGCGGAGACAGGGGAAATATTAAAAAACTGTTTTTT,CASSGDRGNIKKLFF
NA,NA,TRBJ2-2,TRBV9,TGTGCCAGCAGCGTAGATCCCGCGAGCACCGGGGAGCTGTTTTTT,CASSVDPASTGELFF
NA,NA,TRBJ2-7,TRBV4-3,TGCGCCAGCAGCCAAGAGTGGGATGACAGCTACGAGCAGTACTTC,CASSQEWDDSYEQYF
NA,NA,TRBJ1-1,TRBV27,TGTGCCAGCAGGAGTCAGGAGAACACTGAAGCTTTCTTT,CASRSQENTEAFF
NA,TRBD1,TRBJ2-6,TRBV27,TGTGCCAGCAGTCTGACAGGGGGCTCTGGGGCCAACGTCCTGACTTTC,CASSLTGGSGANVLTF
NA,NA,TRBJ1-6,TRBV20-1,TGCAGTGCTAGTACAGGGAACGTCTATAATTCACCCCTCCACTTT,CSASTGNVYNSPLHF
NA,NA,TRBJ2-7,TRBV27,TGTGCCAGCAGTTTCCAGGGCTACGAGCAGTACTTC,CASSFQGYEQYF
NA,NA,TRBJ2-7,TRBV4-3,TGCGCCAGCAGCCAAGAGCTGGTACAAATCTACGAGCAGTACTTC,CASSQELVQIYEQYF
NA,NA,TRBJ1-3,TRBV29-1,TGCAGCGTTGAACTCTCTGGAAACACCATATATTTT,CSVELSGNTIYF
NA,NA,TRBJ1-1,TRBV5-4,TGTGCCAGCAGCCCTCTCGAGCCGAGGACTGAAGCTTTCTTT,CASSPLEPRTEAFF
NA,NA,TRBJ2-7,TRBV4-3,TGCGCCAGCAGCCCAACACAGGGCTACGAGCAGTACTTC,CASSPTQGYEQYF
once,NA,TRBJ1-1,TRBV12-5,TGTGCTAGTGGTGAGTTGAACACTGAAGCTTTCTTT,CASGELNTEAFF
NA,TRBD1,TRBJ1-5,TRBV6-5,TGTGCCAGCAGTTACCCGGACAGGGATAGCAATCAGCCCCAGCATTTT,CASSYPDRDSNQPQHF
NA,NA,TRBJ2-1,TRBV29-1,TGCAGCGCGAAGGCAGGCACCACGAACAATGAGCAGTTCTTC,CSAKAGTTNNEQFF
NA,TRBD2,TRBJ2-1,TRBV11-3,TGTGCCAGCAGCTTTCGACTAGCGGGAGGTGGAAATGAGCAGTTCTTC,CASSFRLAGGGNEQFF
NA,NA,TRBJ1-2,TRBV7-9,TGTGCCAGCGGTGGGGCCAGCCTTAACTATGGCTACACCTTC,CASGGASLNYGYTF
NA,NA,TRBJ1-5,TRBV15,TGTGCCACCAGCAGGGATTGGGGGGACGAGTATAGCAATCAGCCCCAGCATTTT,CATSRDWGDEYSNQPQHF
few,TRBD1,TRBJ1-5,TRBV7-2,TGTGCCAGCAGCTCGGACAGGGGCAATATCAATCAGCCCCAGCATTTT,CASSSDRGNINQPQHF
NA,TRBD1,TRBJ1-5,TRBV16,TGTGCCAGCAGCCAATTTCCACAGGGGGACAATCAGCCCCAGCATTTT,CASSQFPQGDNQPQHF
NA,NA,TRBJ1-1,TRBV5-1,TGCGCCAGCAACCCCTCAGGGCCTCTGTTGAACACTGAAGCTTTCTTT,CASNPSGPLLNTEAFF
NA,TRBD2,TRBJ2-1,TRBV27,TGTGCCAGCAGTTTCGGTCTAGCGGACAATGAGCAGTTCTTC,CASSFGLADNEQFF
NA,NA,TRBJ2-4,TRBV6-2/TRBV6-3,TGTGCCAGCAGTTACTCGAGTCTAGCCAAAAACATTCAGTACTTC,CASSYSSLAKNIQYF
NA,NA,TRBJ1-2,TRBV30,TGTGCCTGGAGAGGAGGGAGGGGAGATGGCTACACCTTC,CAWRGGRGDGYTF
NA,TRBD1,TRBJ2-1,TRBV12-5,TGTGCTAGTGGTTTGGTACTCCGGGACAGCTCCTACAATGAGCAGTTCTTC,CASGLVLRDSSYNEQFF
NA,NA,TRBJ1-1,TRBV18,TGTGCCAGCTCACCGGCCCGTGGGGGGACTGAAGCTTTCTTT,CASSPARGGTEAFF
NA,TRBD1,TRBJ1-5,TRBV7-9,TGTGCCAGCAGCTTAGGGACAGGGATGGGGTATAGCAATCAGCCCCAGCATTTT,CASSLGTGMGYSNQPQHF
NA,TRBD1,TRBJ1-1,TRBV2,TGTGCCAGCAGGCCAGAGACAGGGGGAGGGACTGAAGCTTTCTTT,CASRPETGGGTEAFF
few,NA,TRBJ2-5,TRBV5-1,TGCGCCAGCAGCGAGGGTGGTAGTTGGGCACAAGAGACCCAGTACTTC,CASSEGGSWAQETQYF
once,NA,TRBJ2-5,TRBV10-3,TGTGCCATCAGTGCCGGGGACTACCAAGAGACCCAGTACTTC,CAISAGDYQETQYF
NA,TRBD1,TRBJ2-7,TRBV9,TGTGCCAGCAGCCCATGGGACAGAGTCTACGAGCAGTACTTC,CASSPWDRVYEQYF
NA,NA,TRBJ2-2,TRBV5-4,TGTGCCAGCAGCTTTTCCGGCGGGGCGAACACCGGGGAGCTGTTTTTT,CASSFSGGANTGELFF
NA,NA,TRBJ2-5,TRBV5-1,TGCGCCAGCAGCTTTCCTCCGGGGTTATCGGAGACCCAGTACTTC,CASSFPPGLSETQYF
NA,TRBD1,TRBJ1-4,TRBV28,TGTGCCAGCAGCCGGACAGGGGGCGACGAAAAACTGTTTTTT,CASSRTGGDEKLFF
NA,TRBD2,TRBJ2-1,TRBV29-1,TGCAGCGTCTTTAGCGGGTTTAATGAGCAGTTCTTC,CSVFSGFNEQFF
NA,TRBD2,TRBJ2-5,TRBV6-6,TGTGCCAGCAACGAACTAGCGACCGTACAAGAGACCCAGTACTTC,CASNELATVQETQYF
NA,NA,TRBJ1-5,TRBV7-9,TGTGCCAGCAGCTCAGGCGGGGGACAGCCCCAGCATTTT,CASSSGGGQPQHF
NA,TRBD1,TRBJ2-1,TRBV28,TGTGCCAGCAGTCACAGGGGGCCCTCCTACAATGAGCAGTTCTTC,CASSHRGPSYNEQFF
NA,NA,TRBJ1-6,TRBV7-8,TGTGCCAGCAGCTTCCAGGGCCCAAAAAATTCACCCCTCCACTTT,CASSFQGPKNSPLHF